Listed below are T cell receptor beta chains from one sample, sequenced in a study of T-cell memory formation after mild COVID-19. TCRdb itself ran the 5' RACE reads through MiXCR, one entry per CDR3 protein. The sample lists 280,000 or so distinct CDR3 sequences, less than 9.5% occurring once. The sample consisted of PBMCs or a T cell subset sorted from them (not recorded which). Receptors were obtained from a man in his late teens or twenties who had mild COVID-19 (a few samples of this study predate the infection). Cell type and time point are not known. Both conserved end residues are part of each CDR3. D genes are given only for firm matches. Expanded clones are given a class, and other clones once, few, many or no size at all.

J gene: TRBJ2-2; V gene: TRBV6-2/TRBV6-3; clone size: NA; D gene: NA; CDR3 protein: CAAEDLNTGELFF; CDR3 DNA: TGTGCCGCCGAGGACCTGAACACCGGGGAGCTGTTTTTT
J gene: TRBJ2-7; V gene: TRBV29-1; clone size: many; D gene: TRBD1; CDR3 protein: CSVEAGQEDYEQYF; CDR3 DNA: TGCAGCGTTGAAGCAGGACAGGAGGACTACGAGCAGTACTTC
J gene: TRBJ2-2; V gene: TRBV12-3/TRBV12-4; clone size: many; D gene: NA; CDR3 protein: CASSWGALLFF; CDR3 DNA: TGTGCCAGCAGTTGGGGGGCCCTGCTGTTTTTT
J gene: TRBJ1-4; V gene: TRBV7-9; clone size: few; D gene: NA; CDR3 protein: CASSFGSSADNEKLFF; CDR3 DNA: TGTGCCAGCAGCTTTGGGTCTTCCGCCGATAATGAAAAACTGTTTTTT
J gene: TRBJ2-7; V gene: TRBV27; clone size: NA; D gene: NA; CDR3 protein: CASSLSVQGGNEQYF; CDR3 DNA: TGTGCCAGCAGTTTATCGGTACAGGGAGGGAACGAGCAGTACTTC
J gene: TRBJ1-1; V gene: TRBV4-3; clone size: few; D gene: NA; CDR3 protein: CASSQKRETSLNTEAFF; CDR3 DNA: TGCGCCAGCAGCCAAAAGAGGGAAACAAGCTTGAACACTGAAGCTTTCTTT
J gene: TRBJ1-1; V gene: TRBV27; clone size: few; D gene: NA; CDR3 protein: CASSLFGGVETFF; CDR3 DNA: TGTGCCAGCAGTTTATTCGGGGGCGTCGAAACTTTCTTT
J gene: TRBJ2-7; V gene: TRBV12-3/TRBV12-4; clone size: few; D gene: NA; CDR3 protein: CASSPGVPYEQYF; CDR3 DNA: TGTGCCAGCAGCCCCGGGGTACCCTACGAGCAGTACTTC
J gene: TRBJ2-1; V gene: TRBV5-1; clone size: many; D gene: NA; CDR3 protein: CAPGLILFNEQFF; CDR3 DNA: TGCGCCCCCGGACTAATTTTATTCAATGAGCAGTTCTTC
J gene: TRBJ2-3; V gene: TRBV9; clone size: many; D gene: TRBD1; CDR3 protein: CASSGQGADTQYF; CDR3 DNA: TGTGCCAGCAGCGGACAGGGGGCAGATACGCAGTATTTT
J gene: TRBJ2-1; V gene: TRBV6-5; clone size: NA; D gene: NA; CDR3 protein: CASSPPSGEQFF; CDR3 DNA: TGTGCCAGCAGTCCCCCCTCCGGTGAGCAGTTCTTC
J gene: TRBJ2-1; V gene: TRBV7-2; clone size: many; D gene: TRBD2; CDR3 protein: CASTPLAGSRNEQFF; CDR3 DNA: TGTGCCAGCACCCCTCTAGCGGGGTCAAGGAATGAGCAGTTCTTC
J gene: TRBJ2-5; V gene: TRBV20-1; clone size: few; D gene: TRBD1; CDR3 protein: CSAPDRGQETQYF; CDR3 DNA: TGCAGTGCTCCGGACAGGGGGCAAGAGACCCAGTACTTC
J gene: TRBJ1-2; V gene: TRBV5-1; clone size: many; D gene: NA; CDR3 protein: CASSANTGRSYGYTF; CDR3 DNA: TGCGCCAGCTCGGCTAACACAGGGCGGTCCTATGGCTACACCTTC
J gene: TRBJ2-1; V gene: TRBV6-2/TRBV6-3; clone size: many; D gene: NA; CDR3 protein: CASSYGGGGFDEQFF; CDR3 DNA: TGTGCCAGCAGTTATGGGGGGGGCGGGTTCGATGAGCAGTTCTTC
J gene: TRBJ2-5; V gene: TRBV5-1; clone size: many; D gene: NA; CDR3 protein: CASSSRLEETQYF; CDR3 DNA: TGCGCCAGCAGCTCCCGACTAGAAGAGACCCAGTACTTC
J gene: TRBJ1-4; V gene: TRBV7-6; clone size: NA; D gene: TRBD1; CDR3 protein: CASSLGQNNEKLFF; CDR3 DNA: TGTGCCAGCAGCTTGGGACAGAATAATGAAAAACTGTTTTTT
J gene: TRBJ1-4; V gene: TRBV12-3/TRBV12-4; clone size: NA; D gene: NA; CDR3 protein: CASSTDSPHATNEKLFF; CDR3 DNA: TGTGCCAGCAGTACCGACAGTCCCCACGCAACTAATGAAAAACTGTTTTTT
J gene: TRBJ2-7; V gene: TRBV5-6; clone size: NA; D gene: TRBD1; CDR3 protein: CASSLGQGPEQYF; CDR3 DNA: TGTGCCAGCAGCTTAGGACAGGGGCCAGAGCAGTACTTC
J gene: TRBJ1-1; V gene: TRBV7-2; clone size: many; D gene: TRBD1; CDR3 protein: CASSLGTGYTEAFF; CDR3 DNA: TGTGCCAGCAGCTTAGGGACAGGGTACACTGAAGCTTTCTTT
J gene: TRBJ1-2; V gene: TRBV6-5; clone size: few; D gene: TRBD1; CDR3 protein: CASSYSATGQGNGYTF; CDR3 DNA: TGTGCCAGCAGTTACTCGGCTACGGGACAGGGGAATGGCTACACCTTC
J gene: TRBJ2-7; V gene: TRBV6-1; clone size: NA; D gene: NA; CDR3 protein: CASSEEETYEQYF; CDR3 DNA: TGTGCCAGCAGTGAAGAGGAAACCTACGAGCAGTACTTC
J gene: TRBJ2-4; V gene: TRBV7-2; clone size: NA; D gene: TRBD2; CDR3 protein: CASTPTGGGRAKNIQYF; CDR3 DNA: TGTGCCAGCACCCCGACCGGGGGCGGGAGGGCCAAAAACATTCAGTACTTC
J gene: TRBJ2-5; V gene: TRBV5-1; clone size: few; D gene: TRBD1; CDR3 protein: CASSRGTERQETQYF; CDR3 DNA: TGCGCCAGCAGCCGAGGGACAGAAAGGCAAGAGACCCAGTACTTC
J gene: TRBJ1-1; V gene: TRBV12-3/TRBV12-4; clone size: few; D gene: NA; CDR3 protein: CASSLYKGLTEAFF; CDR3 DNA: TGTGCCAGCAGTTTATATAAGGGGCTCACTGAAGCTTTCTTT